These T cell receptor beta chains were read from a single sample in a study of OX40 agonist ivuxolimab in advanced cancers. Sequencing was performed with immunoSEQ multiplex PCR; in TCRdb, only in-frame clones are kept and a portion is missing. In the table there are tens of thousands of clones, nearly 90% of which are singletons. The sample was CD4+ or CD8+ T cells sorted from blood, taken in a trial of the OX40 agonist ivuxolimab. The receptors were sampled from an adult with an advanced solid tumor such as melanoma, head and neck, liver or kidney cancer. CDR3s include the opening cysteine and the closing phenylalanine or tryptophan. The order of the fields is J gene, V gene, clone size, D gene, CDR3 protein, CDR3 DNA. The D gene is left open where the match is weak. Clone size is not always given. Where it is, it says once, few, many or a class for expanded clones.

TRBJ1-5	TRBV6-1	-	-	CASSERRPRVSQAQHF	TGTGCCAGCAGTGAAAGACGGCCCAGGGTGTCTCAAGCCCAGCATTTT
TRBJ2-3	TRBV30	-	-	CAWSVSGLTYF	TGTGCCTGGAGTGTTAGTGGACTAACCTATTTT
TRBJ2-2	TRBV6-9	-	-	CASRYPPDRLNTGELFF	TGTGCCAGCAGGTACCCCCCTGACAGGCTTAACACCGGGGAGCTGTTTTTT
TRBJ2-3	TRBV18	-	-	CASSPPSTDTQYF	TGTGCCAGCTCACCACCTAGCACAGATACGCAGTATTTT
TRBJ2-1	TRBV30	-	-	CAWSKNNEQFF	TGTGCCTGGAGTAAGAACAATGAGCAGTTCTTC
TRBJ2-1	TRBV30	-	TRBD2	CAWSGRARDEQFF	TGTGCCTGGAGCGGGAGGGCCAGGGATGAGCAGTTCTTC
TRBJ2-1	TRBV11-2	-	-	CASSYYNEQFF	TGTGCCAGCAGCTACTACAATGAGCAGTTCTTC
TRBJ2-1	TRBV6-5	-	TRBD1	CAVGTGRVKEQFF	TGTGCCGTAGGGACAGGGAGAGTAAAGGAGCAGTTCTTC
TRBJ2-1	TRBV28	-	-	CASCGGGALCNEQFF	TGTGCCAGTTGTGGTGGGGGGGCTTTGTGCAATGAGCAGTTCTTC
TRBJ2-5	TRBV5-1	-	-	CASSLLDRGETQYF	TGCGCCAGCAGCTTGTTGGATCGTGGGGAGACCCAGTACTTC
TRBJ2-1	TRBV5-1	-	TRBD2	CASSLLAGLDNEQFF	TGCGCCAGCAGCTTACTAGCGGGATTGGACAATGAGCAGTTCTTC
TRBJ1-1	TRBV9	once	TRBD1	CASSVGLDRAEAFF	TGTGCCAGCAGCGTAGGTTTGGACAGGGCTGAAGCTTTCTTT
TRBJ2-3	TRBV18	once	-	CASSPPLGVFSTDTQYF	TGTGCCAGCTCACCACCGTTGGGGGTCTTTAGCACAGATACGCAGTATTTT
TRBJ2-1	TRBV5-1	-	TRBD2	CASSSPGLAGSLYNEQFF	TGCGCCAGCAGCTCCCCGGGACTAGCGGGATCCTTATACAATGAGCAGTTCTTC
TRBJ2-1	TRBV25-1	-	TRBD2	CASRVREDEQFF	TGTGCCAGCAGGGTTCGGGAGGATGAGCAGTTCTTC
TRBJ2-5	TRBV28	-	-	CASRPGTFEETQYF	TGTGCCAGCAGACCCGGGACATTCGAAGAGACCCAGTACTTC
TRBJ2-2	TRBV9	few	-	CASSGGWGGELFF	TGTGCCAGCAGCGGCGGGTGGGGCGGGGAGCTGTTTTTT
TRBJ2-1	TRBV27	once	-	CASGLSTTYNEQFF	TGTGCCAGCGGTCTATCTACCACCTACAATGAGCAGTTCTTC